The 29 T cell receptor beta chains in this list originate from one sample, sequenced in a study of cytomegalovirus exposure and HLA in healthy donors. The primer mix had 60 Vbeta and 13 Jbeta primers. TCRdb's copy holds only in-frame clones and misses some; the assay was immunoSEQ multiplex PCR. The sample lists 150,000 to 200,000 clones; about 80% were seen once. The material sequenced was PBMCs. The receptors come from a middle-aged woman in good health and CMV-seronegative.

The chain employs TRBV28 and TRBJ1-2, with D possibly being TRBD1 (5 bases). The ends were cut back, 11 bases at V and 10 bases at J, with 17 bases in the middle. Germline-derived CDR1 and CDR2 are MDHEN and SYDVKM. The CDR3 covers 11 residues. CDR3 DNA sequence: TGTGCCGCCAGCTTTGCCAGGGACTACACCTTC. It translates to CAASFARDYTF.

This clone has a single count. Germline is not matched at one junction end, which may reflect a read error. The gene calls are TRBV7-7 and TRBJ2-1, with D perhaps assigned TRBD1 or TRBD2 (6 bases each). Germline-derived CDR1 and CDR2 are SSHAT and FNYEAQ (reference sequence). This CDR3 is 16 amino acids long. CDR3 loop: CASSLGGPSSYNEQFF. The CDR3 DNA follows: TGTGCTAGCAGCTTAGGGGGGCCCAGCTCCTACAATGAGCAGTTCTTC.

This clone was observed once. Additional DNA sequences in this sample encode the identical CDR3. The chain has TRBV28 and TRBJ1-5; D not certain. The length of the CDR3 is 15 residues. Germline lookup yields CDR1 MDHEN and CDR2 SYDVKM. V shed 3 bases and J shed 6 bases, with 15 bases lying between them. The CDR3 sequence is CASSLNSGVGQPQHF. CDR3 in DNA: TGTGCCAGCAGTTTGAATTCGGGAGTCGGTCAGCCCCAGCATTTT.

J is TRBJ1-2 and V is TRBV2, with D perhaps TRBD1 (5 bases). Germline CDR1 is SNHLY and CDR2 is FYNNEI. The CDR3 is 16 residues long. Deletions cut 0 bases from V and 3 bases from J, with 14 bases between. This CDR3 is CASSEAQQVDYYGYTF. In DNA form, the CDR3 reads TGTGCCAGCAGTGAAGCGCAACAGGTGGATTACTATGGCTACACCTTC.

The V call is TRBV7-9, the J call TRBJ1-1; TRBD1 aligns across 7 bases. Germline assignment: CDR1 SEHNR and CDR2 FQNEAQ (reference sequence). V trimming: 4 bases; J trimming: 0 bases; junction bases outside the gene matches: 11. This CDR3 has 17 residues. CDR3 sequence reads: CASSSKLPGQMNTEAFF. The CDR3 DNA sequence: TGTGCCAGCAGCTCAAAATTGCCGGGACAGATGAACACTGAAGCTTTCTTT.

CDR3 sequence (DNA): TGTGCCAGCAGCCTCGGTCCTAGCGGGGTATACGAGCAGTACTTC. As protein: CASSLGPSGVYEQYF. The rearrangement links TRBV16 to TRBJ2-7; 9 nucleotides line up with TRBD2. This CDR3 has 15 amino acids. Germline assignment: CDR1 KGHSY and CDR2 FQNENV. V was pared by 4 bases and J by 4 bases, with 8 bases of the junction left unmatched.

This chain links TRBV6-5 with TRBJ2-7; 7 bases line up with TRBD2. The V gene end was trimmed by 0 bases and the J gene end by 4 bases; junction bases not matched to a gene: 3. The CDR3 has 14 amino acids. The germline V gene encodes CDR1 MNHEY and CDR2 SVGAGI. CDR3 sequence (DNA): TGTGCCAGCAGTTACTCGATGGGGGGGTACGAGCAGTACTTC. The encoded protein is CASSYSMGGYEQYF.

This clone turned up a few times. CDR3 sequence: CTSSPRPGLAGDRSDTQYF. The CDR3, as DNA: TGCACCAGCAGCCCCCGCCCGGGACTAGCGGGGGATCGCTCAGATACGCAGTATTTT. The V call is TRBV1, the J call TRBJ2-3; no check of the table's D call, TRBD2, against the DNA was made. TRBV1 constitutes a pseudogene. The CDR3 has 19 amino acids.

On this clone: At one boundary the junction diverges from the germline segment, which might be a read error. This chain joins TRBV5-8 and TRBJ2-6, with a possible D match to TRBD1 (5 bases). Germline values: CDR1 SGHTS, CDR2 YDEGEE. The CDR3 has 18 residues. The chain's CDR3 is CASSSNRLAASGANGLTF. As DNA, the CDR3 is TGTGCCAGCAGCAGTAACAGGTTGGCGGCCTCTGGGGCCAACGGCCTGACTTTC.

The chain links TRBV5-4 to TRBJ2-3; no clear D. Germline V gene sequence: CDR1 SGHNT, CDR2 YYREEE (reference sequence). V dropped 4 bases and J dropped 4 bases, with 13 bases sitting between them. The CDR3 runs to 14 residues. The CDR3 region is CASSARNLADTQYF. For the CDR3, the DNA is TGTGCCAGCAGCGCCCGTAACCTAGCAGATACGCAGTATTTT.

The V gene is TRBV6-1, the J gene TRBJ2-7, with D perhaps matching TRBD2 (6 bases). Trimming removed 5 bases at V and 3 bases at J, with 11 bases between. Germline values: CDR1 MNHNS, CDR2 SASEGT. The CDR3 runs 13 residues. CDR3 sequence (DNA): TGTGCCAGCAGTCAGGGACTGATCTACGAGCAGTACTTC. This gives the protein CASSQGLIYEQYF.

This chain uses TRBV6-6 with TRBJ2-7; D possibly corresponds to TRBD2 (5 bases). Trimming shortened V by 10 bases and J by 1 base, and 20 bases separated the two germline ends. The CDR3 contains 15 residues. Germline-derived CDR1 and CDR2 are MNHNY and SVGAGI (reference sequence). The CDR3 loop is CATRKAAGLSYEQYF. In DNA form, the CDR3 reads TGTGCCACCCGGAAAGCGGCAGGCCTTTCCTACGAGCAGTACTTC.

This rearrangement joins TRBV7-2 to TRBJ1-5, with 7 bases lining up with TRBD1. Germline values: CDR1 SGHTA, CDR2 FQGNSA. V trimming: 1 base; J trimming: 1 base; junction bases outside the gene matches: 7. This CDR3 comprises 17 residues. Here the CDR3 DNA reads TGTGCCAGCAGCTTAGAGGCAGGGGGGATGAGCAATCAGCCCCAGCATTTT. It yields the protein CASSLEAGGMSNQPQHF.

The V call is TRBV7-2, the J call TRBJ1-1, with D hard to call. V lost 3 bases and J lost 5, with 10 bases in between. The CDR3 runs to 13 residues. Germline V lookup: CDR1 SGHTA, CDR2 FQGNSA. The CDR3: CASSFTSGTEAFF. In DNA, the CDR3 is TGTGCCAGCAGCTTTACCTCGGGAACTGAAGCTTTCTTT.

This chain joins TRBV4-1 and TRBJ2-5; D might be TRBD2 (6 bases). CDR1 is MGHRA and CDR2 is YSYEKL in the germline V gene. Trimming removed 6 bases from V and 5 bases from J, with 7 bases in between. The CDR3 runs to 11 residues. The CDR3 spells CASSGGETQYF. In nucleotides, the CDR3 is TGCGCCAGCAGTGGGGGGGAGACCCAGTACTTC.

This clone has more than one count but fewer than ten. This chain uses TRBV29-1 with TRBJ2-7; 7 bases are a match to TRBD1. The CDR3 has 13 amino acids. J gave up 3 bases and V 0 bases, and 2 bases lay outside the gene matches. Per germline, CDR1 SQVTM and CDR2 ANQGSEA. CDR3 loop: CSVEDWDSYEQYF. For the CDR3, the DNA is TGCAGCGTTGAAGATTGGGACAGCTACGAGCAGTACTTC.

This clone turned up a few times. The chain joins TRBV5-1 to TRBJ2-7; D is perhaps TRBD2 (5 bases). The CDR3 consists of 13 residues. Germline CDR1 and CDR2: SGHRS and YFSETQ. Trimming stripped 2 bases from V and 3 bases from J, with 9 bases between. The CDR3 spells CASSFGLVYEQYF. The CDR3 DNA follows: TGCGCCAGCAGCTTCGGACTTGTCTACGAGCAGTACTTC.

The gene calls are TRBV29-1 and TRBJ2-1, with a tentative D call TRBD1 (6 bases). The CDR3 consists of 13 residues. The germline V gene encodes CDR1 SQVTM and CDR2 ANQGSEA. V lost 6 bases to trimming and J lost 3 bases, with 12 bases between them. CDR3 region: CSVTGLFYNEQFF. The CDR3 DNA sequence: TGCAGCGTCACAGGGTTGTTCTACAATGAGCAGTTCTTC.

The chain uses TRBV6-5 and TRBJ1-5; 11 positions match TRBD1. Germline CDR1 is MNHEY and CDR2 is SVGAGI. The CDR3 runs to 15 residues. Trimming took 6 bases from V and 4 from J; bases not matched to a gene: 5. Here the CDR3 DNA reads TGTGCCAGCAGCCCTGGACAGGGGGCAAATCAGCCCCAGCATTTT. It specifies CASSPGQGANQPQHF.

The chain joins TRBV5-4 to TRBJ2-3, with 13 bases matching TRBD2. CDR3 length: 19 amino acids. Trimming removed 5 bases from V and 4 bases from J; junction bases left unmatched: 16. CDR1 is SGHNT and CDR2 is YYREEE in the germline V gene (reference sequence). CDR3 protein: CASRNTEGLAGRFSDTQYF. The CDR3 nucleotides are TGTGCCAGCAGAAATACAGAGGGACTAGCGGGGCGTTTCTCAGATACGCAGTATTTT.

Here the CDR3 DNA reads TGTGCCAGCAGTTTCGGACTAGCGGGAAGGTCTGAGCAGTTCTTC. Amino acid sequence: CASSFGLAGRSEQFF. The chain employs TRBV6-6 and TRBJ2-1; 12 bases are shared with TRBD2. Germline V gene lookup returns CDR1 MNHNY and CDR2 SVGAGI (reference sequence). The trim removed 4 bases at V and 9 bases at J, leaving 7 bases unmatched. This CDR3 region has 15 residues.

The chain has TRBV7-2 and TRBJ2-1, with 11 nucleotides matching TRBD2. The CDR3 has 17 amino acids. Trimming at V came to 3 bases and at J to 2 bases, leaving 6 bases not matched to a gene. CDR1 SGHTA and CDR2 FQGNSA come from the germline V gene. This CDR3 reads CASSFPSGGMTYNEQFF. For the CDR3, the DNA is TGTGCCAGCAGCTTTCCTAGCGGGGGGATGACCTACAATGAGCAGTTCTTC. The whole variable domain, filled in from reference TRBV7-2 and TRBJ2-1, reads GAGVSQSPSNKVTEKGKDVELRCDPISGHTALYWYRQSLGQGLEFLIYFQGNSAPDKSGLPSDRFSAERTGGSVSTLTIQRTQQEDSAVYLCASSFPSGGMTYNEQFFGPGTRLTVL.

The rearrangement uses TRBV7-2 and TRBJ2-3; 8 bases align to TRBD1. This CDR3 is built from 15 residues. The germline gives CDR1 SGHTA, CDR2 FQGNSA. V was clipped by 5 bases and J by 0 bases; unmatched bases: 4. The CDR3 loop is CASSPRQGSTDTQYF. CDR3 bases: TGTGCCAGCAGCCCAAGACAGGGGAGCACAGATACGCAGTATTTT.

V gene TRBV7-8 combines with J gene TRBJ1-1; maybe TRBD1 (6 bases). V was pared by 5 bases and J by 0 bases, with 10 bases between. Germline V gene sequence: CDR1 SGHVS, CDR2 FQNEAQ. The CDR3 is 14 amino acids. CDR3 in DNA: TGTGCCAGCAGCCAGGGGTTCGTGAACACTGAAGCTTTCTTT. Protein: CASSQGFVNTEAFF.

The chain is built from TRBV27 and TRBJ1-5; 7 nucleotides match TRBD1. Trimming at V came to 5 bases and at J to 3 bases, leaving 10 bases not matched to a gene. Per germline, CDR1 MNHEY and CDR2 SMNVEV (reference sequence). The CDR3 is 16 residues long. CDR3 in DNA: TGTGCCAGCAGTCTAAATACAGGGGTCAACAATCAGCCCCAGCATTTT. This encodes CASSLNTGVNNQPQHF.

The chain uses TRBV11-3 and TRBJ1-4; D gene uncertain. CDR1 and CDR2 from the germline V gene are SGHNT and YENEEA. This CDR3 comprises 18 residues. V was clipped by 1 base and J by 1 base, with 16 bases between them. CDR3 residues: CASSLGNYREVTNEKLFF. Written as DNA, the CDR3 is TGTGCCAGCAGCTTAGGTAATTACAGAGAAGTAACTAATGAAAAACTGTTTTTT.

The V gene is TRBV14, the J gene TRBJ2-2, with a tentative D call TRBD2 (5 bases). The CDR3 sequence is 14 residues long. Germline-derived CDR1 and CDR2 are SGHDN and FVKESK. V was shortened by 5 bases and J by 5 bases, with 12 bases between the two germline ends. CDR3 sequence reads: CASSFWPGTGELFF. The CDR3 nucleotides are TGTGCCAGCAGCTTTTGGCCGGGGACCGGGGAGCTGTTTTTT. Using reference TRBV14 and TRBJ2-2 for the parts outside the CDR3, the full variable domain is EAGVTQFPSHSVIEKGQTVTLRCDPISGHDNLYWYRRVMGKEIKFLLHFVKESKQDESGMPNNRFLAERTGGTYSTLKVQPAELEDSGVYFCASSFWPGTGELFFGEGSRLTVL.

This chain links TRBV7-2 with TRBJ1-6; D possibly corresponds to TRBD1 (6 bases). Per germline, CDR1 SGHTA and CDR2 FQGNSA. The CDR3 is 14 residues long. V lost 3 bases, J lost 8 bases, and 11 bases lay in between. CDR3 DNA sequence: TGTGCCAGCAGCTTGTACAGGGCGGATTCACCCCTCCACTTT. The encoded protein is CASSLYRADSPLHF. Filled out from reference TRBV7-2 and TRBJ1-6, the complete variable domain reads GAGVSQSPSNKVTEKGKDVELRCDPISGHTALYWYRQSLGQGLEFLIYFQGNSAPDKSGLPSDRFSAERTGGSVSTLTIQRTQQEDSAVYLCASSLYRADSPLHFGNGTRLTVT.

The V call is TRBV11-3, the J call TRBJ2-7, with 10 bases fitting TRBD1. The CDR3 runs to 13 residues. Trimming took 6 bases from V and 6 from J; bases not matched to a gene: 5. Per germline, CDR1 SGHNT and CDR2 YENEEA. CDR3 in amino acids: CASRSDRGFEQYF. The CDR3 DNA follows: TGTGCCAGCAGATCGGACAGGGGGTTCGAGCAGTACTTC.